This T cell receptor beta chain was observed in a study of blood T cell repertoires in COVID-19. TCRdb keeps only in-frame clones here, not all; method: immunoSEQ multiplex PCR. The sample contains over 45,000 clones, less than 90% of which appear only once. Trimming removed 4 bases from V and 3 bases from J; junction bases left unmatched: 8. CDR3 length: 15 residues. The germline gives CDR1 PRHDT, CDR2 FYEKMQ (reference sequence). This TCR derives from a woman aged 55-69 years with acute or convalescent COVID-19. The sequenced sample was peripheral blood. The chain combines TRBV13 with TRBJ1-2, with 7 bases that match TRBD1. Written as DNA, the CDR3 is TGTGCCAGCAGCTATTTATCGGACAGGTACTATGGCTACACCTTC. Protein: CASSYLSDRYYGYTF.